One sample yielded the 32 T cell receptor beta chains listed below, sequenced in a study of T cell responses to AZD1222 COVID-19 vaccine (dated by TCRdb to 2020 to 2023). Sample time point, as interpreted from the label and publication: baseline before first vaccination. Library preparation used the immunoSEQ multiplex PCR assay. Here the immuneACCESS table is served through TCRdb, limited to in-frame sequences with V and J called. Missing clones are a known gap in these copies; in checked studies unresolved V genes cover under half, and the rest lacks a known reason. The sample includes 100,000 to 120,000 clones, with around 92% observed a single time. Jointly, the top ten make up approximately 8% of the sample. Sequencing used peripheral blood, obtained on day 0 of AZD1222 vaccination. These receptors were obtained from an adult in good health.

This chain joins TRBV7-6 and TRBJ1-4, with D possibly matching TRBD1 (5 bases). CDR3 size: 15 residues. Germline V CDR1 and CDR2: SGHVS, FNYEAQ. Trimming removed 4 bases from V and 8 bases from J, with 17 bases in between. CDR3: CASSSTLGVWEKLFF. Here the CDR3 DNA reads TGTGCCAGCAGCTCCACCCTGGGGGTTTGGGAAAAACTGTTTTTT.

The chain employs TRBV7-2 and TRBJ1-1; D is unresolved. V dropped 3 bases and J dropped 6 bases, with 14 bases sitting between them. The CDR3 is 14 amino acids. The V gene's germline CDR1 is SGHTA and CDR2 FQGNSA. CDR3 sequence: CASSLSFKSAEAFF. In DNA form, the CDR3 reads TGTGCCAGCAGCTTGTCCTTTAAGAGTGCTGAAGCTTTCTTT.

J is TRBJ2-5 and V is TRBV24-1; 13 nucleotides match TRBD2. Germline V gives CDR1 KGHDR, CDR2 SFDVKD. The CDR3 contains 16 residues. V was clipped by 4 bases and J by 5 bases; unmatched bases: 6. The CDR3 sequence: CATSDPGLAGAETQYF. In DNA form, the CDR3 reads TGTGCCACCAGTGACCCCGGACTAGCGGGGGCGGAGACCCAGTACTTC.

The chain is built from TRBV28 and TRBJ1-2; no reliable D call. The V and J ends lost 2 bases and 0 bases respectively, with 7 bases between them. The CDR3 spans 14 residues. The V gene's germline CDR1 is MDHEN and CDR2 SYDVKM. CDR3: CASSLLESNYGYTF. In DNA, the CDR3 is TGTGCCAGCAGTTTACTCGAGTCTAACTATGGCTACACCTTC.

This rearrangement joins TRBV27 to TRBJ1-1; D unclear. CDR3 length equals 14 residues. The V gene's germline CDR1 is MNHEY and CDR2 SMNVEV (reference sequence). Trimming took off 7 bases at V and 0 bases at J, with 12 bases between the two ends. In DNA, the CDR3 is TGTGCCAGCATCTCCTTTACCATGAACACTGAAGCTTTCTTT. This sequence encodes CASISFTMNTEAFF.

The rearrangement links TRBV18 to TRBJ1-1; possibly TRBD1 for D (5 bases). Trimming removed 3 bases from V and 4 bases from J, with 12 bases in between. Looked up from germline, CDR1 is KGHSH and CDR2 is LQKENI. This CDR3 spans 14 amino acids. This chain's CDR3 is CASSPAAGGTEAFF. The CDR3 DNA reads TGTGCCAGCTCACCGGCGGCCGGGGGCACTGAAGCTTTCTTT.

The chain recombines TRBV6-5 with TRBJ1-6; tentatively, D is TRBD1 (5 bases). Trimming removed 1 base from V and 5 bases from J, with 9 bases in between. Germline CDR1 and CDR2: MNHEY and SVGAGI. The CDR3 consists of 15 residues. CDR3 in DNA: TGTGCCAGCAGTTACTTGATCAGGGATAATTCACCCCTCCACTTT. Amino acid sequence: CASSYLIRDNSPLHF.

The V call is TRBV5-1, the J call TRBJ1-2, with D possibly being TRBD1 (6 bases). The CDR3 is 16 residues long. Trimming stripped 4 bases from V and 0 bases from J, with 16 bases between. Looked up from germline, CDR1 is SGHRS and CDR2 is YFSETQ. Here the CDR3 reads CASSTFGGSSNYGYTF. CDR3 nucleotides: TGCGCCAGCAGCACATTCGGGGGCAGTTCTAACTATGGCTACACCTTC.

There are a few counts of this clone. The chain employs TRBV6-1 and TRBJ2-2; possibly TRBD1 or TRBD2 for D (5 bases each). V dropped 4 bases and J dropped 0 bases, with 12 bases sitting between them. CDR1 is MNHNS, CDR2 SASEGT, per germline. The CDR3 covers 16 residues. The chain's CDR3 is CASSGTGAANTGELFF. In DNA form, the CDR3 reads TGTGCCAGCAGTGGGACTGGGGCGGCGAACACCGGGGAGCTGTTTTTT.

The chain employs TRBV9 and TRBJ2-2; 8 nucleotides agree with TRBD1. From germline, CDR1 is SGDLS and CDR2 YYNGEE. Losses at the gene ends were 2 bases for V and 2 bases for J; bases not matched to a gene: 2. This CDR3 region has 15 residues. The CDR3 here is CASSVTGGNTGELFF. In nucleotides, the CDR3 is TGTGCCAGCAGCGTTACAGGGGGTAACACCGGGGAGCTGTTTTTT.

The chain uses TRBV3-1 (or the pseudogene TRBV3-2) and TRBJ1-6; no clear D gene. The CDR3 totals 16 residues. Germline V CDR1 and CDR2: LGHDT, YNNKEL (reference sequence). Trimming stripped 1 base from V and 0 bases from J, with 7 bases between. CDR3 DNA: TGTGCCAGCAGCCAAGTTTTGAGCTCCTATAATTCACCCCTCCACTTT. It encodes CASSQVLSSYNSPLHF.

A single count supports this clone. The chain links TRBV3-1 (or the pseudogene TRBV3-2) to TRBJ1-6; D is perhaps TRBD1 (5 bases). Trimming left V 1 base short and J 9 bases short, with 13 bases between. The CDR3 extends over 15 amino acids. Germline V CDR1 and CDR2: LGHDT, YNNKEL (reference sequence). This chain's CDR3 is CASSQANQGLSPLHF. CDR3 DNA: TGTGCCAGCAGCCAAGCGAATCAGGGTCTTTCACCCCTCCACTTT.

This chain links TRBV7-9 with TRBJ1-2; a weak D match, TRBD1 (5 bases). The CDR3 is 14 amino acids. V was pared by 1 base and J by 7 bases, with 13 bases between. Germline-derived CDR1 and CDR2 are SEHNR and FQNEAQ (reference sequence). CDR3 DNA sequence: TGTGCCAGCAGCTTAGGATCCAGGGTATTTGGCTACACCTTC. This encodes CASSLGSRVFGYTF.

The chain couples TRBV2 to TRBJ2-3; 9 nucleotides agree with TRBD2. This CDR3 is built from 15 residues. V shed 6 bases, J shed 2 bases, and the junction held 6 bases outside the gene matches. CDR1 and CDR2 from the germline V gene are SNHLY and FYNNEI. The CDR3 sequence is CASRLAGATTDTQYF. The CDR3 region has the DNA TGTGCCAGCAGATTAGCGGGGGCCACCACAGATACGCAGTATTTT.

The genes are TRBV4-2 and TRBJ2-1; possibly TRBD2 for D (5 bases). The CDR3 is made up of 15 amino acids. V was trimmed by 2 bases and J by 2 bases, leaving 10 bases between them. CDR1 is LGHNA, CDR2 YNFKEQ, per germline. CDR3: CASSQNEGTYNEQFF. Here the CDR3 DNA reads TGTGCCAGCAGCCAAAACGAGGGCACCTACAATGAGCAGTTCTTC.

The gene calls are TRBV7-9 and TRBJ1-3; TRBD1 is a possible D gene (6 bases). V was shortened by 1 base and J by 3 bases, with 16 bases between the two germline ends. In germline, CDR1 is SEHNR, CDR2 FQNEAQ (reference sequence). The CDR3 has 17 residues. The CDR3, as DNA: TGTGCCAGCAGCTTAGTCAACCAGGGGCTGGGTGGAAACACCATATATTTT. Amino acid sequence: CASSLVNQGLGGNTIYF.

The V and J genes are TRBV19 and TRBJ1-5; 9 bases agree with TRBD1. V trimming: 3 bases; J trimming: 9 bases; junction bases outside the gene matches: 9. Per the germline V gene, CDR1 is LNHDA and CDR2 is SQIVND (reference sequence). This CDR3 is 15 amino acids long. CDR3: CASSITGQGARPQHF. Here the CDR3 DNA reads TGTGCCAGTAGTATTACGGGACAGGGCGCCCGGCCCCAGCATTTT.

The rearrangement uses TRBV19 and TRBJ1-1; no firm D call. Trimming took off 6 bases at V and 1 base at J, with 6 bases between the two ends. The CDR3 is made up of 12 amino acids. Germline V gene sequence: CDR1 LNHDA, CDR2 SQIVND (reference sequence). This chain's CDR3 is CASREQNTEAFF. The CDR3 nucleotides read TGTGCCAGTAGGGAACAGAACACTGAAGCTTTCTTT.

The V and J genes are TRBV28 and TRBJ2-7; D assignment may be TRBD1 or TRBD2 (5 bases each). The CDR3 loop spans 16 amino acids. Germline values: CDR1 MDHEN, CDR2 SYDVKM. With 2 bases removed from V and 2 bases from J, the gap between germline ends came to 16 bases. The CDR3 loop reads CASSLHPTIRAYEQYF. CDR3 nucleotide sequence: TGTGCCAGCAGTTTACACCCGACTATCAGGGCCTACGAGCAGTACTTC.

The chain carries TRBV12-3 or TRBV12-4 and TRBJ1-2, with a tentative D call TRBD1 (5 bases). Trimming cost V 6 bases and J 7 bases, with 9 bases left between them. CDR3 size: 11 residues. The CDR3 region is CASRAGSGYTF. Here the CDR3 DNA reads TGTGCCAGCAGGGCAGGGTCTGGCTACACCTTC.

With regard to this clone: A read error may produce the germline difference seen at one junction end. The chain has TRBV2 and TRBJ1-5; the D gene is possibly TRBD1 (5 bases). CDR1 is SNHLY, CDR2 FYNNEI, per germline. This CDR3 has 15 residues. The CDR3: CASSETAVYNQPQHF. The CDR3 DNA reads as TGTGCCAGCAGTGAGACAGCGGTTTACAATCAACCCCAGCATTTT.

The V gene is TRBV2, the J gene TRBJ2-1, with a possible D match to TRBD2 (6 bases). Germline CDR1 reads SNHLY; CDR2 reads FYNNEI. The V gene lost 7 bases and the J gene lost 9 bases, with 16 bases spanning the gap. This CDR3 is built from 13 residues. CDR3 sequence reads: CASTDVERAEQFF. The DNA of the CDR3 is TGTGCCAGCACCGATGTTGAGCGGGCTGAGCAGTTCTTC.

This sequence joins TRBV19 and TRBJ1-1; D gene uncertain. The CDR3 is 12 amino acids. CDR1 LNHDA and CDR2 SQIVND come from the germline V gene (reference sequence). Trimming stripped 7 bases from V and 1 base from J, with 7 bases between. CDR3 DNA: TGTGCCAGTACGGACCCGAACACTGAAGCTTTCTTT. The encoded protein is CASTDPNTEAFF.

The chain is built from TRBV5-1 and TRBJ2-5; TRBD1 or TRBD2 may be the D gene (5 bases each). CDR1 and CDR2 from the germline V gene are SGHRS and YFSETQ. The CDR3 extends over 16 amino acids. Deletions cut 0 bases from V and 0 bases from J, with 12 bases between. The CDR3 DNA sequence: TGCGCCAGCAGCTTGGGAGGGGCCAAGTACCAAGAGACCCAGTACTTC. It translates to CASSLGGAKYQETQYF.

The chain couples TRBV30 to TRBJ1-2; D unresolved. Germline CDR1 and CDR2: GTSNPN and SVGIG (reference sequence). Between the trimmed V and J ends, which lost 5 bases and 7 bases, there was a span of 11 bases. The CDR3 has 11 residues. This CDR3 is CAWASEGGYTF. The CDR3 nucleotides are TGTGCCTGGGCCTCAGAGGGTGGCTACACCTTC.

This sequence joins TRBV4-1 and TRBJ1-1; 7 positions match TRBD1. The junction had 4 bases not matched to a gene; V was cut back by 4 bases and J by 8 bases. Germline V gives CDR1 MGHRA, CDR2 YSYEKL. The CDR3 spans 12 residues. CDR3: CASSLGQAEAFF. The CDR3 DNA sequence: TGCGCCAGCAGCCTCGGACAGGCAGAAGCTTTCTTT.

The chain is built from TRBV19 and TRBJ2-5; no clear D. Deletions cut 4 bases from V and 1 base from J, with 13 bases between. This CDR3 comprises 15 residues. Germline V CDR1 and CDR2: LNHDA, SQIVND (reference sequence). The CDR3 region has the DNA TGTGCCAGTAGTAGCTCGTGGAACACCCAAGAGACCCAGTACTTC. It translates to CASSSSWNTQETQYF.

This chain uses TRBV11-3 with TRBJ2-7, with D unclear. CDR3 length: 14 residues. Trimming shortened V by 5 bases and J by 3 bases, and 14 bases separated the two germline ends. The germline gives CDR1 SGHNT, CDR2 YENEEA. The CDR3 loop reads CASSPATFDYEQYF. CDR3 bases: TGTGCCAGCAGCCCGGCGACGTTTGACTACGAGCAGTACTTC.

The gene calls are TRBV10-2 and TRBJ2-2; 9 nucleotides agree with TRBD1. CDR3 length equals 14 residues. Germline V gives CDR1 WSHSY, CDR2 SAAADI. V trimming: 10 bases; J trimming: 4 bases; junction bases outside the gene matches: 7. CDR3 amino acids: CATEQGAGTGELFF. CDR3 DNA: TGCGCCACCGAACAGGGGGCAGGCACCGGGGAGCTGTTTTTT.

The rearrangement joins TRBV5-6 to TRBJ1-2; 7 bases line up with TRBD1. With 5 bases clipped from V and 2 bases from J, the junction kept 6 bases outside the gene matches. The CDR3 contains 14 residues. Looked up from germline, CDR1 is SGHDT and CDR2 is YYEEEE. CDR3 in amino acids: CASRSDRVNYGYTF. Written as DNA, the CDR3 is TGTGCCAGCAGGTCTGACAGGGTGAACTATGGCTACACCTTC.

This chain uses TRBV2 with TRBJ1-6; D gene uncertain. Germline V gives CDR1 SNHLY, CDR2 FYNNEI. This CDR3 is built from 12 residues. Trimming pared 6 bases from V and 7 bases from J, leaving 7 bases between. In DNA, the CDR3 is TGTGCCAGCAGAGACGACAATTCACCCCTCCACTTT. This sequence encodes CASRDDNSPLHF.

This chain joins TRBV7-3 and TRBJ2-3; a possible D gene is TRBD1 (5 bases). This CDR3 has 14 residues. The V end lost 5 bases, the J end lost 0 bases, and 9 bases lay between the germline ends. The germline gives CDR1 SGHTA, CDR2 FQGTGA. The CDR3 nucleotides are TGTGCCAGCAGCGTGGACACGAGCACAGATACGCAGTATTTT. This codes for CASSVDTSTDTQYF.